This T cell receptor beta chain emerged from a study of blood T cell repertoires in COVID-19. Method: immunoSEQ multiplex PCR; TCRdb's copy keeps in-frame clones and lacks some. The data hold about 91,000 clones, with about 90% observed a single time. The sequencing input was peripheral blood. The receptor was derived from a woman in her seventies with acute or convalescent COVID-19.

The CDR3 DNA is TGCGCCAGCAGCTTGTTCAGGGGACATGAAGCTTTCTTT. Its protein product is CASSLFRGHEAFF. The rearrangement links TRBV5-1 to TRBJ1-1; D perhaps matches TRBD1 (6 bases). Germline CDR1 and CDR2: SGHRS and YFSETQ. V lost 1 base, J lost 7 bases, and 11 bases lay in between. This CDR3 spans 13 amino acids.